This record concerns one T cell receptor (beta chain) sequence. Its matching antigen is unknown. Produced via immunoSEQ multiplex PCR; TCRdb's table is partial and in-frame only. Among about 1,500 clones listed, roughly 25% were seen once. The data are from a study of T cells in localized non-small cell lung cancer. Study-level results: Since sequencing was restricted to only one region of the tumor, intratumor heterogeneity remains a possibility.

This CDR3 has 14 amino acids. Germline V gives CDR1 LNHNV, CDR2 YYDKDF (reference sequence). V was pared by 5 bases and J by 7 bases, with 9 bases of the junction left unmatched. Sequencing was performed on lung tumor tissue, taken before any cancer treatment. The chain employs TRBV15 and TRBJ2-5, with 8 bases that match TRBD2. This TCR derives from an older male donor with stage III lung adenocarcinoma. CDR3 bases: TGTGCCACCAGCGTCGGGGGGGGCAGCGTGACCCAGTACTTC. This sequence encodes CATSVGGGSVTQYF.